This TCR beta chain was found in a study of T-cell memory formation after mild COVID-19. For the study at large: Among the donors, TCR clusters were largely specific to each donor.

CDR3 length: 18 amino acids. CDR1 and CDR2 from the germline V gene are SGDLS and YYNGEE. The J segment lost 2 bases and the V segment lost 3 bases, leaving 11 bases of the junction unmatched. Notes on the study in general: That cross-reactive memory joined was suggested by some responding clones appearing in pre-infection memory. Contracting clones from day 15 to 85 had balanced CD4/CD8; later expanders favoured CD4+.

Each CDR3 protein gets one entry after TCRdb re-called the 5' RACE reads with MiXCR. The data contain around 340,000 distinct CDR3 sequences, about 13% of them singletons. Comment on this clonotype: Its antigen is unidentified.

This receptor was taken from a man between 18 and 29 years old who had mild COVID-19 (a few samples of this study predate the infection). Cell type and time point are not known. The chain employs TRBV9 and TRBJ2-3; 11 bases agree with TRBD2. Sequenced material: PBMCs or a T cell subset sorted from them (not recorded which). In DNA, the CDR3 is TGTGCCAGCAGCGGAGGCCCCGGTAGCGGGGGGGCCACAGATACGCAGTATTTT. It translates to CASSGGPGSGGATDTQYF. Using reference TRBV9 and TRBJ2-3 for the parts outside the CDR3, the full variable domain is DSGVTQTPKHLITATGQRVTLRCSPRSGDLSVYWYQQSLDQGLQFLIQYYNGEERAKGNILERFSAQQFPDLHSELNLSSLELGDSALYFCASSGGPGSGGATDTQYFGPGTRLTVL.